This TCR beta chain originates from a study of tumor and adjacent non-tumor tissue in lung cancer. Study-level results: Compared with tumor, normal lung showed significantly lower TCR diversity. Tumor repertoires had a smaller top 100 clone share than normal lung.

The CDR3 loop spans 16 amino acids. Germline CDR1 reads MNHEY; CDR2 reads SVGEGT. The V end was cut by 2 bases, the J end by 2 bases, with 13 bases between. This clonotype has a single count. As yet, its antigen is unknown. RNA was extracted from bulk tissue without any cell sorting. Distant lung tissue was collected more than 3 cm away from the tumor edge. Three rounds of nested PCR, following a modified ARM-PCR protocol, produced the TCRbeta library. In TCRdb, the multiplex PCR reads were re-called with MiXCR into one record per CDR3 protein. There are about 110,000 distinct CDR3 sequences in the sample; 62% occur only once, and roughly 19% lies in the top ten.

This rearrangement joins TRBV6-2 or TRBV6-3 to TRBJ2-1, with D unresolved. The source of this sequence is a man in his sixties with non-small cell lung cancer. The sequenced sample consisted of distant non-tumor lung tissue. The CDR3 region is CASSYTLARTYNEQFF. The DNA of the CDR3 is TGTGCCAGCAGTTACACCCTGGCGAGGACCTACAATGAGCAGTTCTTC.